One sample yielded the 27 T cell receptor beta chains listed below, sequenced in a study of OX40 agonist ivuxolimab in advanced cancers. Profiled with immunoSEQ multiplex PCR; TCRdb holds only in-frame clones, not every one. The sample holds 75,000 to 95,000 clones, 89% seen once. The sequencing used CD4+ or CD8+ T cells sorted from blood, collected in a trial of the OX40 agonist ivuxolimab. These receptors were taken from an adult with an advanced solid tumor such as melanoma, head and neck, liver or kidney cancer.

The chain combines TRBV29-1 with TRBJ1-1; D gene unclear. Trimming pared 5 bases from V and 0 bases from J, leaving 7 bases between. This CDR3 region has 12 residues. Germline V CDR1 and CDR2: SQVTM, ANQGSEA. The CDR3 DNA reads TGCAGCGTTACTTCCATGAACACTGAAGCTTTCTTT. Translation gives CSVTSMNTEAFF.

The CDR3 DNA is TGCGCCAGCAGCCAAGGAAGGGGGGCCTACTATGATACGCAGTATTTT. It translates to CASSQGRGAYYDTQYF. This sequence joins TRBV4-1 and TRBJ2-3; D is possibly TRBD1 or TRBD2 (6 bases each). CDR3 length: 16 residues. Germline V gene sequence: CDR1 MGHRA, CDR2 YSYEKL. V lost 1 base and J 6 bases, leaving 17 bases between the germline ends.

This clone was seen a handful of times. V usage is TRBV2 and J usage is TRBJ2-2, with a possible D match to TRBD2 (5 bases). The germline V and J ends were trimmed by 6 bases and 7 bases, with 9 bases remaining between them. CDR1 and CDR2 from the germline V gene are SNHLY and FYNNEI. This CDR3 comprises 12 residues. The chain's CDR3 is CASRPGDGELFF. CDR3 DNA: TGTGCCAGCAGGCCCGGGGACGGGGAGCTGTTTTTT.

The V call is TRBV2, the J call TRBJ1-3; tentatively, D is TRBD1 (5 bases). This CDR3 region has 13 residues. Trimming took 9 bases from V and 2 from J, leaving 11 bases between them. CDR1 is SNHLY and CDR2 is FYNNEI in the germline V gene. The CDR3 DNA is TGTGCCAGTCTTGAGGGGCCTGGAAACACCATATATTTT. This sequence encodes CASLEGPGNTIYF. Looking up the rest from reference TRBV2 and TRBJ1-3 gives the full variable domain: EPEVTQTPSHQVTQMGQEVILRCVPISNHLYFYWYRQILGQKVEFLVSFYNNEISEKSEIFDDQFSVERPDGSNFTLKIRSTKLEDSAMYFCASLEGPGNTIYFGEGSWLTVV.

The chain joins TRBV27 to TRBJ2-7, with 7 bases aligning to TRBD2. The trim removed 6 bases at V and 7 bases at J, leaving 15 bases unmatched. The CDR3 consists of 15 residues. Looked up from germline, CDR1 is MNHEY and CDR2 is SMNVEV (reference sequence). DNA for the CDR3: TGTGCCAGCAGGTCCCTGGGCGGGAGTATCGCGGAGCAGTACTTC. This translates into CASRSLGGSIAEQYF.

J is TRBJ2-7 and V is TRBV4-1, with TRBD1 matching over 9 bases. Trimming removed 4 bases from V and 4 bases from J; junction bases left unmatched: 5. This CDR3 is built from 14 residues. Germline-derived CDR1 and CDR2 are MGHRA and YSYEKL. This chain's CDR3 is CASSREGQGYEQYF. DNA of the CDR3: TGCGCCAGCAGCCGAGAGGGACAGGGTTACGAGCAGTACTTC.

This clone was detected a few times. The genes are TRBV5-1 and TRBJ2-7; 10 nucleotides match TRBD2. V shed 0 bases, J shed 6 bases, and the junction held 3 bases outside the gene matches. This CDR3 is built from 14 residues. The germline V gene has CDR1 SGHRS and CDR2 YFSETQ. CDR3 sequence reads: CASSLVGLAAEQYF. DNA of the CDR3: TGCGCCAGCAGCTTGGTCGGACTAGCGGCCGAGCAGTACTTC.

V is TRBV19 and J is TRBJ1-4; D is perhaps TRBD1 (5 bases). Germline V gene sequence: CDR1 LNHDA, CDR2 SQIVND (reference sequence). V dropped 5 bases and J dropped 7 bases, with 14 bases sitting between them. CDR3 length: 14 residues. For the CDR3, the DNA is TGTGCCAGTAGTGTCCTCGGGACGGGTGAAAAACTGTTTTTT. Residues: CASSVLGTGEKLFF. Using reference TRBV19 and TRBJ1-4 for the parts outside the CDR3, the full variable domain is DGGITQSPKYLFRKEGQNVTLSCEQNLNHDAMYWYRQDPGQGLRLIYYSQIVNDFQKGDIAEGYSVSREKKESFPLTVTSAQKNPTAFYLCASSVLGTGEKLFFGSGTQLSVL.

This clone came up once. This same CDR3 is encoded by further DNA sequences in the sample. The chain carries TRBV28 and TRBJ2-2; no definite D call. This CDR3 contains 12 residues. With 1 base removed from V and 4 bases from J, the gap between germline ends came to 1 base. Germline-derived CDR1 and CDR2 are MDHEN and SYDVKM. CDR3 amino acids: CASSLFTGELFF. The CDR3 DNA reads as TGTGCCAGCAGTTTATTCACCGGGGAGCTGTTTTTT. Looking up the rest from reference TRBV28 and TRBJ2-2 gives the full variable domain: DVKVTQSSRYLVKRTGEKVFLECVQDMDHENMFWYRQDPGLGLRLIYFSYDVKMKEKGDIPEGYSVSREKKERFSLILESASTNQTSMYLCASSLFTGELFFGEGSRLTVL.

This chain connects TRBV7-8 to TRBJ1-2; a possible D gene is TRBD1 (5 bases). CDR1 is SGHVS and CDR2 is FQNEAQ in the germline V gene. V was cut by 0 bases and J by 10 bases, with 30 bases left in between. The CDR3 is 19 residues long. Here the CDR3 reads CASSLALISWRAEGRDYTF. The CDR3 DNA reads TGTGCCAGCAGCTTAGCGCTAATCTCTTGGCGGGCGGAGGGGCGTGACTACACCTTC.

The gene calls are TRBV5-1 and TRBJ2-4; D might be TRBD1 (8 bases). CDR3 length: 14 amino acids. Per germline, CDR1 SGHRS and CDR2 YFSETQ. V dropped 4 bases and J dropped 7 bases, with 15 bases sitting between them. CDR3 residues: CASSLRGDRNIQYF. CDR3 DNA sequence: TGCGCCAGCAGCCTCCGGGGGGACAGGAACATTCAGTACTTC.

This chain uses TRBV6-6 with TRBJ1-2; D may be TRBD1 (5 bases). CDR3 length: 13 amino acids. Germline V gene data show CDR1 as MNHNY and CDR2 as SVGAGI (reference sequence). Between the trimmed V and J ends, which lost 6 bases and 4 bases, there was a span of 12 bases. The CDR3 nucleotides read TGTGCCAGCAGATCCGGGACTCCCTATGGCTACACCTTC. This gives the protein CASRSGTPYGYTF.

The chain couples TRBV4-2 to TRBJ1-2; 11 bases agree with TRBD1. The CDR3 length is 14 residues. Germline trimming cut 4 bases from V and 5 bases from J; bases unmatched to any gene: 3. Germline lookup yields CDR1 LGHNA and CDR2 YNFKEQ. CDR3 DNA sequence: TGTGCCAGCAGCCGGGACAGGGGGGGGTATGGCTACACCTTC. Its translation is CASSRDRGGYGYTF.

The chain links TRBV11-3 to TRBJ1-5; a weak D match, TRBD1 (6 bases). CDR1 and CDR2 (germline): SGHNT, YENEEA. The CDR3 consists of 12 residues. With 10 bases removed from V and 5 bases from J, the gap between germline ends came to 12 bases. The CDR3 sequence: CAIGQSHQPQHF. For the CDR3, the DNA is TGTGCCATCGGACAGAGCCATCAGCCCCAGCATTTT. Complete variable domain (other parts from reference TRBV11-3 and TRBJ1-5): EAGVVQSPRYKIIEKKQPVAFWCNPISGHNTLYWYLQNLGQGPELLIRYENEEAVDDSQLPKDRFSAERLKGVDSTLKIQPAELGDSAVYLCAIGQSHQPQHFGDGTRLSIL.

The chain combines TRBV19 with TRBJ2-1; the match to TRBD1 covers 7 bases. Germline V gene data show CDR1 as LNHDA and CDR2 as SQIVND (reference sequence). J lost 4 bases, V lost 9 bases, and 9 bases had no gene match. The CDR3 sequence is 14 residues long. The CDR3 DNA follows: TGTGCCAGCATTAGGGGGCGCGGGTACAATGAGCAGTTCTTC. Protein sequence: CASIRGRGYNEQFF.

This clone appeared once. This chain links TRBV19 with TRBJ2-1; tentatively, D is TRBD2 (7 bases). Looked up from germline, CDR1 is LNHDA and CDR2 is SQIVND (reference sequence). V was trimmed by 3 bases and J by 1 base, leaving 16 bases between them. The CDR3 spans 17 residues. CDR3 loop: CASSMVLRGGSYNEQFF. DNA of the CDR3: TGTGCCAGTAGTATGGTGTTGAGGGGGGGGTCCTACAATGAGCAGTTCTTC.

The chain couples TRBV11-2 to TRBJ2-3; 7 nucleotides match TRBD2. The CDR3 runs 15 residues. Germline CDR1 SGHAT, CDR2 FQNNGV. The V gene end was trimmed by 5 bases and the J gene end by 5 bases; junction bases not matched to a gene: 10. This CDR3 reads CASSPRTSGGDTQYF. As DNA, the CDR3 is TGTGCCAGCAGCCCCCGGACTAGTGGGGGAGATACGCAGTATTTT.

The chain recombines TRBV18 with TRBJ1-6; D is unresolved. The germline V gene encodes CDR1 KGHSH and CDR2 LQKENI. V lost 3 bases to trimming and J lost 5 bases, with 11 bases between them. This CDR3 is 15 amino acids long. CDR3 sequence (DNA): TGTGCCAGCTCACCGGGAGGACTAGATAATTCACCCCTCCACTTT. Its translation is CASSPGGLDNSPLHF.

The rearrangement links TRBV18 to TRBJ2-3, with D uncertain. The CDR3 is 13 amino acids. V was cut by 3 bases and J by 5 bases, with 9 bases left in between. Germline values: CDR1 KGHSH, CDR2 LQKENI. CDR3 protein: CASSPGPVDTQYF. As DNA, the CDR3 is TGTGCCAGCTCACCCGGACCGGTAGATACGCAGTATTTT.

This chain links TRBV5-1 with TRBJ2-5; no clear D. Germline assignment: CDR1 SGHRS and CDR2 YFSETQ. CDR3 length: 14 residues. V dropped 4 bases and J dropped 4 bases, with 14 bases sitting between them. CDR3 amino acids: CASSLGGPGETQYF. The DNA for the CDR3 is TGCGCCAGCAGCCTGGGCGGTCCGGGAGAGACCCAGTACTTC.

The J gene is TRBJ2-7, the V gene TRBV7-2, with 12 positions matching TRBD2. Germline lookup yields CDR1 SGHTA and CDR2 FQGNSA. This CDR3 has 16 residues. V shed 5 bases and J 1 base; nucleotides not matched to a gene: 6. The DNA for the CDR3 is TGTGCCAGCAGCACCCGACTAGCGGGAGTTTCCTACGAGCAGTACTTC. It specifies CASSTRLAGVSYEQYF.

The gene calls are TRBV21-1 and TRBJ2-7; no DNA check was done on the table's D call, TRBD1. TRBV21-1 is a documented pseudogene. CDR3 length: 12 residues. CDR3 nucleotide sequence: TGTGCCACCCCTAGACAGGTCTACGAGCAGTACTTC. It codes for CATPRQVYEQYF.

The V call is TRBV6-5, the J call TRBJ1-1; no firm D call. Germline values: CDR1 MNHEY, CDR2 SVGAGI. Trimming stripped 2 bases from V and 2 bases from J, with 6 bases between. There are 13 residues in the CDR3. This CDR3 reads CASSYGGNTEAFF. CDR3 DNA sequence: TGTGCCAGCAGTTACGGAGGAAACACTGAAGCTTTCTTT.

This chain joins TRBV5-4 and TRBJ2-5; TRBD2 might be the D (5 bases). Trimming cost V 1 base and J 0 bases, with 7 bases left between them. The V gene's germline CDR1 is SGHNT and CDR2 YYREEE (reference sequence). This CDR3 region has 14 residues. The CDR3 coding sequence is TGTGCCAGCAGCTTGCGGGGAAACCAAGAGACCCAGTACTTC. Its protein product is CASSLRGNQETQYF.

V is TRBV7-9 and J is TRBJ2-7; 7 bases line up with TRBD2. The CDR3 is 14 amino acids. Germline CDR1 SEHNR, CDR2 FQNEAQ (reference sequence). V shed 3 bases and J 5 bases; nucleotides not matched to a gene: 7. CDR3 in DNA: TGTGCCAGCAGCTTTTCCGCGGGGGAGCACGAGCAGTACTTC. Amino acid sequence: CASSFSAGEHEQYF.

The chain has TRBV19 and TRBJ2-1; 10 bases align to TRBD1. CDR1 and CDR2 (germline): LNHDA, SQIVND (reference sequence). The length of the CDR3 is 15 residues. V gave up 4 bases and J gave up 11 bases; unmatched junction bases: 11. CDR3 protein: CASSTLPGQGNQQFF. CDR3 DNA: TGTGCCAGTAGTACACTACCGGGACAGGGGAATCAGCAGTTCTTC.

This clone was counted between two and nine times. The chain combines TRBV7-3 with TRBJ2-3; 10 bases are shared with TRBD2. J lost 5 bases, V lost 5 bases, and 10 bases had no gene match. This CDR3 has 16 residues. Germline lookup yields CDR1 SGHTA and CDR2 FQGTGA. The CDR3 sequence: CASSEGTSGAGDTQYF. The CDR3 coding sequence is TGTGCCAGCAGCGAAGGAACTAGCGGGGCTGGAGATACGCAGTATTTT.